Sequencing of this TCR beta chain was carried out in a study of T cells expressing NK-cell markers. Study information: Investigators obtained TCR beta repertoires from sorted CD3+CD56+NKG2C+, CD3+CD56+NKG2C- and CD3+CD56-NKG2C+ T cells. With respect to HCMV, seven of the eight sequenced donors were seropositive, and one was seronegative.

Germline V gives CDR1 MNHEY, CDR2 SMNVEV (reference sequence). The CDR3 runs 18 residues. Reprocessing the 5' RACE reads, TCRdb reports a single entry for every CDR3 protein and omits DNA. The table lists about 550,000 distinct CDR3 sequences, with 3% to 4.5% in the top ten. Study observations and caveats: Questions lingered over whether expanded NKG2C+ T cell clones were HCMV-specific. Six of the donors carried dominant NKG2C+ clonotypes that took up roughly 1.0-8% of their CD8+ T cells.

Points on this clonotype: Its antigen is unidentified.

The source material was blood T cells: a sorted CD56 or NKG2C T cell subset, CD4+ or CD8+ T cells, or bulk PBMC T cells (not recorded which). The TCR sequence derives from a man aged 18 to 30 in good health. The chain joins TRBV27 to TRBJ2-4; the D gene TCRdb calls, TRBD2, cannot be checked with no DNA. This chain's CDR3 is CASSPDPLGAIAKNIQYF.